This T cell receptor (beta chain) was observed in a study of blood T cell repertoires in COVID-19 (dated by TCRdb to the early 2020s). Regarding the complete study: Collaborator samples came from the United States, Italy and Spain and covered acute and convalescent phases of COVID-19. A de-identified subject ID, COVID-19 status, age in years and sex were almost always included in the sample metadata. Samples came from the ongoing ImmuneRACE study (first 160 participants) plus 1,254 subjects from 6 global collaborators. Deeply sampled blood TCRbeta repertoires from subjects exposed to, actively infected with, or recovered from COVID-19 were included in the dataset. The material from the prospective study consisted of cDNA or gDNA derived from T cells, B-cell-depleted T cells, or PBMCs. Where HLA class I and class II types were available, the types were taken from metadata supplied by the sample provider, not from assay-based typing. The repertoires were made available in a free public database intended to serve as a resource for research on the immune response to SARS-CoV-2. Findings and caveats that apply to the study as a whole: Clinical and demographic metadata were provided uncurated, with the amount varying by source and participant.

A second Seattle source provided samples from volunteer blood donors who had recovered from COVID-19. Whole blood was collected in K2EDTA tubes by collaborating institutions according to the institutions' own protocols. Collaborator samples were shipped for TCRbeta analysis as frozen whole blood, isolated PBMCs, or DNA extracted from either sample type. TCRbeta CDR3 regions were amplified from genomic DNA by means of the immunoSEQ Assay, a bias-controlled multiplex PCR. As for how the authors treated the data: Within the assay, amplification of reference gene primers was used to estimate how many nucleated cells each sample contained. Sequence reads were collapsed and filtered to measure the absolute abundance of every unique TCRbeta CDR3 rearrangement. Productive Simpson clonality was computed per sample as the square root of Simpson's diversity index over productive rearrangements. The immuneACCESS repertoire file appears here via TCRdb, limited to in-frame rearrangements. These files lack a portion of the clones; in checked studies, under half of the deficit traces to unresolved V genes, and the cause of the others is not known. From that table come the V and J calls and clone size; the DNA was used to work out D and trimming. The sample includes roughly 290,000 clones, with about 87% observed a single time. The ten largest clones take up approximately 8% of the sample.

A remark on this clone: The antigen this receptor binds is unknown. Within one base of it there is no much larger clone, and no base qualities were kept.

The sequence was collected from a woman aged 45-60 years who had recovered from COVID-19. Material: peripheral blood.

The DNA sequence is as follows: TGTGCCTGGACGGGGGAGAGCTCCTATAATTCACCCCTCCACTTT. This encodes CAWTGESSYNSPLHF. Recombination linked TRBV30 to TRBJ1-6, with TRBD1 perhaps the D gene, on 5 matching bases. V and J lose 4 bases and 0 bases, and a span of 10 bases separates them. CDR1 and CDR2 (GTSNPN, SVGIG) derive from the germline V gene (reference sequence). The CDR3, from cysteine to phenylalanine, totals 15 residues. Only the CDR3 portion is preserved as DNA: 45 bases, with reading frame beginning at the first base.